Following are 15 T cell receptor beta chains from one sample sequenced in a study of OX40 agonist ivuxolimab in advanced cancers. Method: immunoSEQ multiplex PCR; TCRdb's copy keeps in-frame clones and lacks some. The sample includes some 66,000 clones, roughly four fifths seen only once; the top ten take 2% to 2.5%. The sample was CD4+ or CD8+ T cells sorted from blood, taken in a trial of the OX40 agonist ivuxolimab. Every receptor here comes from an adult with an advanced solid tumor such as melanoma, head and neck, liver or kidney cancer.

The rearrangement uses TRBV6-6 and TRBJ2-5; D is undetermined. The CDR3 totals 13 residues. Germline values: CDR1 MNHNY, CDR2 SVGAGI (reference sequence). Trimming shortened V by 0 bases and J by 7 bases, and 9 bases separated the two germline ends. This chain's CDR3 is CASSYSEGGTQYF. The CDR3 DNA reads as TGTGCCAGCAGTTACTCTGAAGGTGGGACCCAGTACTTC.

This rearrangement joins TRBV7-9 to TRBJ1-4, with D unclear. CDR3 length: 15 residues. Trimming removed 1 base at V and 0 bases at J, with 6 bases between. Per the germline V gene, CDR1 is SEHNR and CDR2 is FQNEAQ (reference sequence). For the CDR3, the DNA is TGTGCCAGCAGCTTAGACTTTGCAACTAATGAAAAACTGTTTTTT. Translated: CASSLDFATNEKLFF.

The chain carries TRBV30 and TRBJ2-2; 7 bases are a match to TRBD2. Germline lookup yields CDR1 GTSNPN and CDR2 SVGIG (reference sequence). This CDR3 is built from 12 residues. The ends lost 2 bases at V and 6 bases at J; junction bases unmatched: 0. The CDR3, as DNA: TGTGCCTGGAGTACTAGCGCCGGGGAGCTGTTTTTT. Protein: CAWSTSAGELFF.

This chain's CDR3 is CASSFPTSGGGGRLYEQYF. CDR3 bases: TGTGCCAGCAGCTTCCCGACTAGCGGAGGAGGGGGGAGGCTTTACGAGCAGTACTTC. The chain has TRBV7-9 and TRBJ2-7, with 9 bases lining up with TRBD2. Germline V gives CDR1 SEHNR, CDR2 FQNEAQ (reference sequence). The CDR3 has 19 residues. Trimming at V came to 3 bases and at J to 4 bases, leaving 19 bases not matched to a gene.

The CDR3 region is CASSRGVARETQYF. The CDR3 region has the DNA TGTGCCAGCTCGAGGGGGGTTGCGAGAGAGACCCAGTACTTC. V is TRBV6-5 and J is TRBJ2-5, with D perhaps being TRBD1 or TRBD2 (6 bases each). The CDR3 runs to 14 residues. CDR1 is MNHEY, CDR2 SVGAGI, per germline. V dropped 8 bases and J dropped 4 bases, with 17 bases sitting between them.

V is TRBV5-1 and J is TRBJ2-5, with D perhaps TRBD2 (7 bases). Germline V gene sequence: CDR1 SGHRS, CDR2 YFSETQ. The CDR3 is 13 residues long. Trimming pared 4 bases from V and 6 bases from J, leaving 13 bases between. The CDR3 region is CASSPGRGQTQYF. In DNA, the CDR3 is TGCGCCAGCAGCCCCGGGCGGGGGCAGACCCAGTACTTC.

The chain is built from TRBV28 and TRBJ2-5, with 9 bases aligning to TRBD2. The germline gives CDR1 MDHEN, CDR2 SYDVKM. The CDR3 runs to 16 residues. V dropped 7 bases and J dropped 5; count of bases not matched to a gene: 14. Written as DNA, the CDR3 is TGTGCCAGCAAGGATAGCGGGAGCGGGATTAGCGAGACCCAGTACTTC. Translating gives CASKDSGSGISETQYF.

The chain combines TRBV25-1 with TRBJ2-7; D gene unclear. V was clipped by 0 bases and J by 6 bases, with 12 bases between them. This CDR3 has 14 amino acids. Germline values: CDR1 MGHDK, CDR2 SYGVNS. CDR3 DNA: TGTGCCAGCAGTGAATACTCATTGGAAATCGAGCAGTACTTC. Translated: CASSEYSLEIEQYF.

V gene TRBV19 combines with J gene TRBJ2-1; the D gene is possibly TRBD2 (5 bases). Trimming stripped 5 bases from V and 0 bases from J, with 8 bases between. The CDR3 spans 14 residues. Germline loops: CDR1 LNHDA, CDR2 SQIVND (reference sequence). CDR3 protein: CASSHGISYNEQFF. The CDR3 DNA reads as TGTGCCAGTAGTCACGGGATCTCCTACAATGAGCAGTTCTTC.

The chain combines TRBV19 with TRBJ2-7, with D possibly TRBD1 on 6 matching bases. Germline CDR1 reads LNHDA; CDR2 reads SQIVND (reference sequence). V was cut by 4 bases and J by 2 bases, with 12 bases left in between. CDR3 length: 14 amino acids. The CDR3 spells CASSTQGTAYEQYF. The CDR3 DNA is TGTGCCAGTAGTACACAGGGAACCGCCTACGAGCAGTACTTC.

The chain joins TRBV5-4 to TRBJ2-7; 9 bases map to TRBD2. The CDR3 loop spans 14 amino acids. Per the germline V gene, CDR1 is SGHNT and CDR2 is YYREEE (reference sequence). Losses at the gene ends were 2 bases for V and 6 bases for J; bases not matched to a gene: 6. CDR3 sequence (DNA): TGTGCCAGCAGCTTTAGCGGGAGTAGGACCGAGCAGTACTTC. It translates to CASSFSGSRTEQYF.

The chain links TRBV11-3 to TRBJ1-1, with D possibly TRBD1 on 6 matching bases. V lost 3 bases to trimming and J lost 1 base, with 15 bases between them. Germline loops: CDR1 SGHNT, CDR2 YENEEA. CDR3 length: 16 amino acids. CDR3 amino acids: CASSFSGAGRNTEAFF. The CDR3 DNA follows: TGTGCCAGCAGCTTCTCGGGGGCAGGAAGGAACACTGAAGCTTTCTTT.

The CDR3 DNA is TGTGCCAGCAGTCCTGACGGCCGCTATGGCTACACCTTC. Its protein is CASSPDGRYGYTF. The rearrangement links TRBV28 to TRBJ1-2; D is unresolved. This CDR3 is 13 amino acids long. Trimming removed 5 bases at V and 4 bases at J, with 11 bases between. Germline CDR1 is MDHEN and CDR2 is SYDVKM.

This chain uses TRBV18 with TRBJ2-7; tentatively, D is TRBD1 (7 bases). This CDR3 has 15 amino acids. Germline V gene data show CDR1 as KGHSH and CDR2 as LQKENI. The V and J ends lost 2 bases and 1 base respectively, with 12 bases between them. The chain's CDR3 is CASSPGGTASYEQYF. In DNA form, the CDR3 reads TGTGCCAGCTCACCAGGGGGGACAGCGTCCTACGAGCAGTACTTC.

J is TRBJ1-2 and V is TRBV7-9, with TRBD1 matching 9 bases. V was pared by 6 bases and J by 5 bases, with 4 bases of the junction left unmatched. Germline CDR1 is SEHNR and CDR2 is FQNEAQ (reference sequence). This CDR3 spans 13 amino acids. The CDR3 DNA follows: TGTGCCAGCAGACCGGGGACAGGGTATGGCTACACCTTC. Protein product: CASRPGTGYGYTF.